The sequence of this TCR beta chain was determined in a study of regulatory T cells in long-lasting Graves disease. Relying on iRepertoire HTBI primers and Arm-PCR of CDR3 regions, the team built TCR beta libraries. Per the original data handling: The samples yielded about 63 TRBV and around 14 TRBJ segments. TCRdb reprocessed the multiplex PCR reads with MiXCR, giving one entry per CDR3 protein. TCRdb's processing, not the study's, gives the V and J calls here. The sample shows 530,000 or so distinct CDR3 sequences, 13% of them seen only once. Time point described: newly diagnosed GD, antithyroid drugs for less than 3 months. Scientists built the TCR library using RNA that was extracted from PBMCs. In this sample, this clonotype turned up a few times. Its cognate antigen is unknown. Germline CDR1 and CDR2: LNHNV and YYDKDF (reference sequence). The CDR3 sequence is 17 residues long. V shed 3 bases, J shed 1 base, and the junction held 5 bases outside the gene matches.

Study observations and caveats: With persistent disease, TRBV28, TRBJ1-2 and TRBJ2-5 were the favored segments.

Separately, the same data were catalogued under a study of T cells in Graves' hyperthyroidism and ophthalmopathy.

The rearrangement joins TRBV15 to TRBJ1-5; 11 positions agree with TRBD1. The source of this sequence is a man aged 25 to 45 with Graves disease. The sample consisted of peripheral blood mononuclear cells (PBMCs), taken at new diagnosis, from a patient treated with antithyroid drugs. CDR3 sequence: CATSRRTGGSSNQPQHF. The CDR3 DNA follows: TGTGCCACCAGCAGGAGGACAGGGGGCTCGAGCAATCAGCCCCAGCATTTT.